Sequencing of this T cell receptor (beta chain) was carried out in a study of a mutant IDH1 vaccine in newly diagnosed glioma. The CDR3 spans 14 residues. V was clipped by 3 bases and J by 1 base, with 8 bases between them. CDR1 is SGHAT and CDR2 is FQNNGV in the germline V gene. Noted time point: baseline, week 1 (first vaccination visit). Treatment denoted: pre-vaccination baseline after standard-of-care therapy. Measured with immunoSEQ multiplex PCR; TCRdb has only the in-frame clones, and not every one. The repertoire holds some 87,000 clones, roughly 75% seen once, with approximately 7.6% in the top ten.

The chain uses TRBV11-2 and TRBJ2-3, with D unclear. Material: PBMCs, obtained from a glioma patient treated with radiotherapy, temozolomide or both. The sequence was obtained from a middle-aged man with glioma. The CDR3 DNA is TGTGCCAGCAGCTTCCTGCAGGGCACAGATACGCAGTATTTT. Its protein is CASSFLQGTDTQYF.